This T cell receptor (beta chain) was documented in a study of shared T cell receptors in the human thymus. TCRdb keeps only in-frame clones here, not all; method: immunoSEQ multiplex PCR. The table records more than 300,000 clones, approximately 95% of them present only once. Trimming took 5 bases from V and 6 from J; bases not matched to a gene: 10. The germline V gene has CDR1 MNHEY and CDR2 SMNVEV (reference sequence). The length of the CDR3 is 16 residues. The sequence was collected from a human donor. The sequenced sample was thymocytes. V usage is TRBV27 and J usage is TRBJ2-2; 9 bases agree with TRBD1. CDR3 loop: CASSTTRDREAGELFF. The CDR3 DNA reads TGTGCCAGCAGTACCACTCGGGACAGGGAAGCCGGGGAGCTGTTTTTT.